The 28 T cell receptor beta chains below were found in one sample sequenced in a study of shared clonotypes between healthy human individuals. Produced via immunoSEQ multiplex PCR; TCRdb's table is partial and in-frame only. The sample records over a million clones, approximately 78% being singletons. The material sequenced was memory CD4+ T cells from PBMCs. Subset described: CD45RA-negative fraction. These receptors originate from a man aged 18 to 30 in good health. Some clones in this sample may be carry-over from other donors' samples.

V and J are TRBV5-6 and TRBJ2-7; 8 bases map to TRBD1. From germline, CDR1 is SGHDT and CDR2 YYEEEE. This CDR3 comprises 15 residues. The junction had 6 bases not matched to a gene; V was cut back by 0 bases and J by 4 bases. The CDR3 is CASSLGGQDHYEQYF. CDR3 DNA: TGTGCCAGCAGCTTGGGGGGACAGGACCATTACGAGCAGTACTTC.

This clone has a single count. The rearrangement joins TRBV5-1 to TRBJ1-5; D uncertain. The CDR3 consists of 13 residues. Trimming stripped 5 bases from V and 5 bases from J, with 11 bases between. The germline V gene encodes CDR1 SGHRS and CDR2 YFSETQ. The CDR3 loop reads CASSTDGHQPQHF. In nucleotides, the CDR3 is TGCGCCAGCAGTACCGACGGGCATCAGCCCCAGCATTTT.

The chain joins TRBV5-1 to TRBJ2-5; 9 nucleotides agree with TRBD1. This CDR3 contains 14 residues. The V and J ends lost 6 bases and 7 bases, in that order; junction bases with no gene match: 10. CDR1 is SGHRS, CDR2 YFSETQ, per germline. The CDR3 sequence: CASTLWDREGTQYF. Here the CDR3 DNA reads TGCGCCAGCACCCTTTGGGACAGGGAGGGGACCCAGTACTTC.

The J gene is TRBJ1-1, the V gene TRBV7-3; 7 nucleotides match TRBD1. The CDR3 loop spans 13 amino acids. Trimming cost V 5 bases and J 8 bases; bases outside gene matches: 8. Germline V gene sequence: CDR1 SGHTA, CDR2 FQGTGA. DNA for the CDR3: TGTGCCAGCAGCCCGAGGGGGCGGAAGGAAGCTTTCTTT. This gives the protein CASSPRGRKEAFF.

This clone was seen a few times. J is TRBJ1-2 and V is TRBV10-3, with D unclear. Germline V gene lookup returns CDR1 ENHRY and CDR2 SYGVKD. With 2 bases removed from V and 7 bases from J, the gap between germline ends came to 14 bases. This CDR3 has 14 residues. The CDR3 protein is CAISEDPEMAGYTF. In DNA, the CDR3 is TGTGCCATCAGTGAGGACCCTGAGATGGCTGGCTACACCTTC.

For this clone: Different DNA sequences within this sample yield the same CDR3. The V call is TRBV7-2, the J call TRBJ2-3, with D unclear. Per germline, CDR1 SGHTA and CDR2 FQGNSA. The CDR3 spans 13 residues. Trimming left V 1 base short and J 1 base short, with 3 bases between. The DNA for the CDR3 is TGTGCCAGCAGCTTAGAACGCACAGATACGCAGTATTTT. It is translated as CASSLERTDTQYF.

V is TRBV5-6 and J is TRBJ2-7, with 7 bases fitting TRBD2. CDR1 and CDR2 from the germline V gene are SGHDT and YYEEEE. J was trimmed by 6 bases and V by 1 base; bases with no gene match: 7. This CDR3 spans 14 amino acids. CDR3 sequence (DNA): TGTGCCAGCAGCTTGTTTGCGGGAGTCCCCGAGCAGTACTTC. Its translation is CASSLFAGVPEQYF.

The chain joins TRBV7-2 to TRBJ2-7; D may be TRBD1 or TRBD2 (6 bases each). The CDR3 covers 13 residues. V lost 7 bases to trimming and J lost 5 bases, with 15 bases between them. Germline V CDR1 and CDR2: SGHTA, FQGNSA. The CDR3 loop is CASTGLGGHEQYF. CDR3 bases: TGTGCCAGCACCGGATTGGGGGGCCACGAGCAGTACTTC.

The chain joins TRBV7-2 to TRBJ2-1; D may be TRBD2 (5 bases). The germline gives CDR1 SGHTA, CDR2 FQGNSA. Trimming pared 1 base from V and 0 bases from J, leaving 10 bases between. There are 16 residues in the CDR3. CDR3 region: CASSLDSEYSYNEQFF. The CDR3 region has the DNA TGTGCCAGCAGCTTAGATAGCGAGTACTCCTACAATGAGCAGTTCTTC.

DNA of the CDR3: TGTGCCATCAGCTATGGGAGCTCCTACGAGCAGTACTTC. This gives the protein CAISYGSSYEQYF. The chain employs TRBV10-3 and TRBJ2-7; possibly TRBD2 for D (5 bases). V lost 6 bases and J lost 0, with 9 bases in between. CDR1 is ENHRY and CDR2 is SYGVKD in the germline V gene. This CDR3 region has 13 residues.

The gene calls are TRBV19 and TRBJ1-5, with TRBD1 identical over 7 bases. V lost 6 bases to trimming and J lost 2 bases; unmatched junction nucleotides: 10. The CDR3 totals 16 residues. CDR1 is LNHDA, CDR2 SQIVND, per germline (reference sequence). The CDR3 region has the DNA TGTGCCAGTAGCGTACCTACAGGGGTACGCAATCAGCCCCAGCATTTT. Protein product: CASSVPTGVRNQPQHF.

The rearrangement links TRBV28 to TRBJ2-6; TRBD2 aligns across 9 bases. Germline CDR1 and CDR2: MDHEN and SYDVKM. The CDR3 totals 16 residues. V dropped 3 bases and J dropped 4; count of bases not matched to a gene: 4. This CDR3 is CASSLAGGAGANVLTF. The DNA for the CDR3 is TGTGCCAGCAGTTTGGCGGGAGGGGCCGGGGCCAACGTCCTGACTTTC.

This chain connects TRBV7-9 to TRBJ2-7; a possible D gene is TRBD1 (6 bases). V was pared by 8 bases and J by 2 bases, with 19 bases between. This CDR3 contains 15 residues. Germline CDR1 reads SEHNR; CDR2 reads FQNEAQ (reference sequence). The chain's CDR3 is CASLSLLQGTYEQYF. The CDR3 DNA reads TGTGCCAGCTTGTCCCTCTTACAGGGAACCTACGAGCAGTACTTC.

J is TRBJ2-7 and V is TRBV4-2; 10 bases line up with TRBD2. The junction had 9 bases not matched to a gene; V was cut back by 3 bases and J by 4 bases. The CDR3 runs 16 residues. Germline CDR1 reads LGHNA; CDR2 reads YNFKEQ. The CDR3 sequence: CASSHPRRTSGYEQYF. In nucleotides, the CDR3 is TGTGCCAGCAGCCATCCCCGGCGGACTAGCGGATACGAGCAGTACTTC.

The V and J genes are TRBV6-6 and TRBJ2-7; D unclear. The V gene lost 10 bases and the J gene lost 0 bases, with 16 bases spanning the gap. Germline assignment: CDR1 MNHNY and CDR2 SVGAGI (reference sequence). The CDR3 is made up of 14 amino acids. CDR3 nucleotides: TGTGCCACTGCAGTAGACCCGAGCTCCTACGAGCAGTACTTC. It translates to CATAVDPSSYEQYF.

About this clone itself: A much larger clone sits a single nucleotide away, making a read error possible. The rearrangement joins TRBV9 to TRBJ2-3; 9 bases are a match to TRBD2. Per the germline V gene, CDR1 is SGDLS and CDR2 is YYNGEE. J gave up 6 bases and V 4 bases, and 9 bases lay outside the gene matches. This CDR3 contains 15 residues. Here the CDR3 reads CASSLSGSRGDTQYF. For the CDR3, the DNA is TGTGCCAGCAGCCTTAGCGGGAGCCGCGGGGATACGCAGTATTTT.

The chain is built from TRBV29-1 and TRBJ1-1, with D perhaps TRBD1 (5 bases). This CDR3 comprises 13 residues. CDR1 and CDR2 from the germline V gene are SQVTM and ANQGSEA. V lost 4 bases and J lost 1, with 10 bases in between. Here the CDR3 reads CSVVGTKNTEAFF. As DNA, the CDR3 is TGCAGCGTTGTCGGGACCAAGAACACTGAAGCTTTCTTT.

The V gene is TRBV18, the J gene TRBJ2-5; 12 bases map to TRBD2. The germline V gene has CDR1 KGHSH and CDR2 LQKENI. The CDR3 is made up of 15 amino acids. The J segment lost 7 bases and the V segment lost 3 bases, leaving 6 bases of the junction unmatched. CDR3 DNA sequence: TGTGCCAGCTCACCTCGACTAGCGGGAGAGGGGACCCAGTACTTC. Its protein is CASSPRLAGEGTQYF.

This clone appeared a few times. The J gene is TRBJ2-1, the V gene TRBV6-5; D gene unclear. Per the germline V gene, CDR1 is MNHEY and CDR2 is SVGAGI. V dropped 9 bases and J dropped 7 bases, with 10 bases sitting between them. The CDR3 sequence is 11 residues long. The CDR3: CAREIVNEQFF. CDR3 in DNA: TGTGCCAGAGAGATAGTGAATGAGCAGTTCTTC.

This clone appeared a single time. The chain employs TRBV7-8 and TRBJ2-1; 10 nucleotides match TRBD2. CDR1 is SGHVS and CDR2 is FQNEAQ in the germline V gene. The CDR3 totals 16 residues. With 1 base clipped from V and 8 bases from J, the junction kept 8 bases outside the gene matches. The CDR3 sequence: CASSLGIPSGRDEQFF. The CDR3 bases are TGTGCCAGCAGCTTAGGTATTCCTAGCGGGAGAGATGAGCAGTTCTTC.

The chain has TRBV5-1 and TRBJ2-1, with a tentative D call TRBD1 (6 bases). This CDR3 contains 12 residues. The germline V gene has CDR1 SGHRS and CDR2 YFSETQ. Trimming removed 4 bases from V and 7 bases from J, with 9 bases in between. The CDR3 region has the DNA TGCGCCAGCAGCCCCGGACAGAATGAGCAGTTCTTC. Translating it yields CASSPGQNEQFF.

The gene calls are TRBV6-5 and TRBJ1-5; 7 nucleotides agree with TRBD1. The CDR3 is made up of 14 amino acids. From germline, CDR1 is MNHEY and CDR2 SVGAGI. The J segment lost 9 bases and the V segment lost 2 bases, leaving 7 bases of the junction unmatched. CDR3 amino acids: CASSYGQGGRPQHF. The CDR3 DNA reads as TGTGCCAGCAGTTACGGGCAGGGGGGACGGCCCCAGCATTTT.

A single count supports this clone. The identical CDR3 is also encoded by other nucleotide sequences in the sample. The chain couples TRBV15 to TRBJ2-7; D is undetermined. The CDR3 extends over 12 amino acids. The V end was cut by 5 bases, the J end by 7 bases, with 12 bases between. Per germline, CDR1 LNHNV and CDR2 YYDKDF (reference sequence). In nucleotides, the CDR3 is TGTGCCACCAGCCCGCGCGGCGGAGAGCAGTACTTC. It codes for CATSPRGGEQYF.

The chain joins TRBV7-9 to TRBJ2-1, with TRBD2 matching over 7 bases. Trimming cost V 3 bases and J 0 bases; bases outside gene matches: 8. Per the germline V gene, CDR1 is SEHNR and CDR2 is FQNEAQ (reference sequence). This CDR3 is built from 17 residues. The CDR3 is CASSLYPTSDSYNEQFF. The CDR3 DNA is TGTGCCAGCAGCTTGTACCCAACTAGCGACTCCTACAATGAGCAGTTCTTC.

This sequence joins TRBV6-1 and TRBJ2-1; D is undetermined. Germline CDR1 is MNHNS and CDR2 is SASEGT. This CDR3 is built from 17 residues. The V and J ends lost 4 bases and 0 bases respectively, with 16 bases between them. CDR3 coding DNA: TGTGCCAGCAGTGGACCCGCCGGCGGTAGCTCCTACAATGAGCAGTTCTTC. It codes for CASSGPAGGSSYNEQFF.

V and J are TRBV6-5 and TRBJ1-2; no clear D. This CDR3 has 15 amino acids. With 0 bases removed from V and 4 bases from J, the gap between germline ends came to 12 bases. CDR1 and CDR2 from the germline V gene are MNHEY and SVGAGI. CDR3 amino acids: CASSYSKTGLYGYTF. CDR3 bases: TGTGCCAGCAGTTACTCGAAAACCGGTCTCTATGGCTACACCTTC.

The chain links TRBV27 to TRBJ2-7, with TRBD1 matching 7 bases. Germline V gene data show CDR1 as MNHEY and CDR2 as SMNVEV (reference sequence). The V and J ends lost 5 bases and 4 bases, in that order; junction bases with no gene match: 14. This CDR3 has 16 residues. This CDR3 reads CASSTRQGQNSYEQYF. The CDR3 DNA follows: TGTGCCAGCAGTACTCGACAGGGACAAAATTCTTACGAGCAGTACTTC.

J is TRBJ2-5 and V is TRBV7-2, with D unclear. CDR1 and CDR2 (germline): SGHTA, FQGNSA. Trimming pared 3 bases from V and 2 bases from J, leaving 13 bases between. This CDR3 has 15 residues. The CDR3 sequence is CASSFSPAVQETQYF. In DNA, the CDR3 is TGTGCCAGCAGCTTCTCGCCGGCGGTGCAAGAGACCCAGTACTTC. The full variable domain, its missing parts supplied by reference TRBV7-2 and TRBJ2-5, is GAGVSQSPSNKVTEKGKDVELRCDPISGHTALYWYRQSLGQGLEFLIYFQGNSAPDKSGLPSDRFSAERTGGSVSTLTIQRTQQEDSAVYLCASSFSPAVQETQYFGPGTRLLVL.